The TCR beta chain under discussion was sequenced for a study of read filtering for tumor transcriptome and immune sequencing. Background on the study: Patients were 17 male and some 15 female, mean age approximately 70 years, range roughly 47 to 80. R-ISS stage counts were under 10 for I, more than 15 for II, 6 or 7 for III.

The CDR3 runs to 14 residues. Germline V gene data show CDR1 as SGHTA and CDR2 as FQGTGA. V gave up 6 bases and J gave up 6 bases; unmatched junction bases: 8. This clonotype has at least ten counts. Its antigen is still unknown. Molecular barcoded adaptors covering alpha/delta and beta/gamma chains were used on about 390 ng RNA. MiXCR, run by TCRdb on the reads, gives a single entry per CDR3 protein. Altogether some 130,000 distinct CDR3 sequences are present, over 10% being singletons, with the ten largest covering around 10%. Study conclusions and caveats: RNA-seq captured clonotypes less deeply and reliably than IR-seq.

The V and J genes are TRBV7-3 and TRBJ2-3, with 8 bases fitting TRBD2. This TCR came from a donor aged 40 or over with multiple myeloma. Sequencing was carried out using a population of CD138-negative cells sorted from bone marrow. DNA for the CDR3: TGTGCCAGCAGTTCGGGAGGGCCCTCGGATACGCAGTATTTT. Amino acids: CASSSGGPSDTQYF. The full variable domain, completed using reference TRBV7-3 and TRBJ2-3, is GAGVSQTPSNKVTEKGKYVELRCDPISGHTALYWYRQSLGQGPEFLIYFQGTGAADDSGLPNDRFFAVRPEGSVSTLKIQRTERGDSAVYLCASSSGGPSDTQYFGPGTRLTVL.